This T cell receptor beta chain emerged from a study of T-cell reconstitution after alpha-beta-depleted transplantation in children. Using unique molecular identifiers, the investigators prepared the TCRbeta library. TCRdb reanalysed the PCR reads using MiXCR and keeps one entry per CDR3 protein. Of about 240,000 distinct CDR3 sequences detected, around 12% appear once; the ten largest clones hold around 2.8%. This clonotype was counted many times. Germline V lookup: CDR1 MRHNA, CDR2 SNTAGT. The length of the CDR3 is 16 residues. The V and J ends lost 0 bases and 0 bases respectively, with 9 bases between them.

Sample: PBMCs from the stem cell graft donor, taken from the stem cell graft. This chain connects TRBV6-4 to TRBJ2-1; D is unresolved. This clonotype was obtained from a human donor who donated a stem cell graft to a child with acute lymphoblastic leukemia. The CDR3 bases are TGTGCCAGCAGTGACTCTACCCTAAGCTCCTACAATGAGCAGTTCTTC. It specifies CASSDSTLSSYNEQFF.